Below, 27 T cell receptor beta chains from the same sample are listed, as sequenced in a study of cytotoxic CD8 clonotypes in ibrutinib-treated CLL. Here immunoSEQ multiplex PCR was the method, and the copy in TCRdb shows in-frame clones only, minus some. The table includes 270,000 or so clones, roughly 76% detected once. The sequences come from PBMCs, collected at disease progression, from a patient treated with ibrutinib. The receptor source for this set is a human donor with chronic lymphocytic leukemia.

This clone has a handful of counts. The rearrangement links TRBV6-4 to TRBJ1-2; weak D call: TRBD1 (5 bases). Per the germline V gene, CDR1 is MRHNA and CDR2 is SNTAGT. Trimming took off 3 bases at V and 8 bases at J, with 16 bases between the two ends. CDR3 length equals 14 residues. DNA of the CDR3: TGTGCCAGCAGTGATGGGGCCGGGTTAAAAGGCTACACCTTC. This translates into CASSDGAGLKGYTF.

The gene calls are TRBV29-1 and TRBJ2-3; D unclear. Between the trimmed V and J ends, which lost 7 bases and 3 bases, there was a span of 11 bases. CDR1 and CDR2 (germline): SQVTM, ANQGSEA. The CDR3 contains 12 residues. CDR3 in amino acids: CSACSSTDTQYF. The CDR3 DNA reads as TGCAGCGCTTGCAGTAGTACAGATACGCAGTATTTT.

The rearrangement uses TRBV23-1 and TRBJ1-2; no reliable D call. TRBV23-1 is identified as an open reading frame with a role that is uncertain. This CDR3 has 12 amino acids. Trimming took off 1 base at V and 13 bases at J, with 13 bases between the two ends. The CDR3 loop is CASSQLLLGSTF. The DNA for the CDR3 is TGCGCCAGCAGTCAATTGCTCCTCGGTAGCACCTTC.

This sequence joins TRBV12-5 and TRBJ2-2; no reliable D call. The germline gives CDR1 LGHNT, CDR2 FRNRAP. Trimming took 2 bases from V and 8 from J, leaving 18 bases between them. The CDR3 loop spans 16 amino acids. CDR3 DNA: TGTGCTAGTGGTTTGCTAAACAAGGCGTCTTTGGGGGAGCTGTTTTTT. Its translation: CASGLLNKASLGELFF.

The chain carries TRBV5-1 and TRBJ2-2; D uncertain. V gave up 1 base and J gave up 5 bases, with 6 bases separating them. The V gene's germline CDR1 is SGHRS and CDR2 YFSETQ. The CDR3 has 13 amino acids. CDR3 bases: TGCGCCAGCAGCTTGATAGGGACCGGGGAGCTGTTTTTT. As protein: CASSLIGTGELFF. Based on the CDR3 plus reference TRBV5-1 and TRBJ2-2, the full variable domain is KAGVTQTPRYLIKTRGQQVTLSCSPISGHRSVSWYQQTPGQGLQFLFEYFSETQRNKGNFPGRFSGRQFSNSRSEMNVSTLELGDSALYLCASSLIGTGELFFGEGSRLTVL.

This chain uses TRBV6-6 with TRBJ1-2; D call uncertain. The CDR3 length is 15 residues. The germline gives CDR1 MNHNY, CDR2 SVGAGI (reference sequence). V was trimmed by 8 bases and J by 1 base, leaving 17 bases between them. The CDR3 DNA reads as TGTGCCAGCGTCCCAAGTGGAGCTTATAACTATGGCTACACCTTC. Encoded protein: CASVPSGAYNYGYTF.

This clone showed up just a few times. The chain joins TRBV7-9 to TRBJ2-2, with TRBD1 matching over 7 bases. Losses at the gene ends were 3 bases for V and 1 base for J; bases not matched to a gene: 2. CDR1 is SEHNR and CDR2 is FQNEAQ in the germline V gene (reference sequence). The length of the CDR3 is 15 residues. Here the CDR3 DNA reads TGTGCCAGCAGCTTGACAGGGATGAACACCGGGGAGCTGTTTTTT. Translation gives CASSLTGMNTGELFF.

There are a few counts of this clone. The chain joins TRBV7-9 to TRBJ2-5, with TRBD1 identical over 8 bases. The germline gives CDR1 SEHNR, CDR2 FQNEAQ (reference sequence). There are 14 residues in the CDR3. V gave up 6 bases and J gave up 5 bases; unmatched junction bases: 8. The CDR3 is CASRLTGGGETQYF. Here the CDR3 DNA reads TGTGCCAGCAGACTCACAGGGGGTGGGGAGACCCAGTACTTC.

This clone has a handful of counts. The chain recombines TRBV5-4 with TRBJ1-2; TRBD1 matches 7 bases. CDR3 length: 14 residues. The V gene's germline CDR1 is SGHNT and CDR2 YYREEE (reference sequence). Trimming cost V 2 bases and J 5 bases; bases outside gene matches: 6. The CDR3 DNA reads TGTGCCAGCAGCTTCTCGACAGGGATTTATGGCTACACCTTC. Encoded protein: CASSFSTGIYGYTF. Full variable domain (outside the CDR3, taken from reference TRBV5-4 and TRBJ1-2): ETGVTQSPTHLIKTRGQQVTLRCSSQSGHNTVSWYQQALGQGPQFIFQYYREEENGRGNFPPRFSGLQFPNYSSELNVNALELDDSALYLCASSFSTGIYGYTFGSGTRLTVV.

This chain uses TRBV6-1 with TRBJ1-4; a possible D gene is TRBD1 (5 bases). This CDR3 comprises 12 residues. The V end was cut by 6 bases, the J end by 7 bases, with 9 bases between. The germline gives CDR1 MNHNS, CDR2 SASEGT. This CDR3 reads CASSRRGEKLFF. As DNA, the CDR3 is TGTGCCAGCAGCAGAAGGGGTGAAAAACTGTTTTTT.

In regard to this clone: At one end the junction does not follow the germline gene, possibly because of a read error. The chain is built from TRBV10-2 and TRBJ1-2; 8 bases fit TRBD1. Germline-derived CDR1 and CDR2 are WSHSY and SAAADI. This CDR3 has 14 residues. The CDR3 DNA reads as TGCGCCAGCAGTGATCAGGTTTGGTTAGGACAGGGCCTCTTC. As protein: CASSDQVWLGQGLF.

The J gene is TRBJ2-7, the V gene TRBV4-1; D is unclear. V was clipped by 1 base and J by 8 bases, with 18 bases between them. The CDR3 runs 15 residues. Germline V gene sequence: CDR1 MGHRA, CDR2 YSYEKL. The CDR3: CASSQGPRAGMKQYF. The DNA of the CDR3 is TGCGCCAGCAGCCAAGGCCCCCGAGCTGGGATGAAGCAGTACTTC.

The V and J genes are TRBV11-2 and TRBJ2-5; the D gene is possibly TRBD1 (5 bases). This CDR3 is 16 amino acids long. Deletions cut 5 bases from V and 0 bases from J, with 16 bases between. Germline lookup yields CDR1 SGHAT and CDR2 FQNNGV. CDR3 sequence: CASSHETNRYQETQYF. The CDR3 bases are TGTGCCAGCAGCCATGAAACCAACAGGTACCAAGAGACCCAGTACTTC.

The V call is TRBV5-1, the J call TRBJ1-1, with D hard to call. V was shortened by 2 bases and J by 6 bases, with 17 bases between the two germline ends. The CDR3 contains 15 residues. Germline loops: CDR1 SGHRS, CDR2 YFSETQ. As DNA, the CDR3 is TGCGCCAGCAGCTTTCAACCCGGGAATTCGGCTGAAGCTTTCTTT. Translating gives CASSFQPGNSAEAFF. Full variable domain (missing parts from reference TRBV5-1 and TRBJ1-1): KAGVTQTPRYLIKTRGQQVTLSCSPISGHRSVSWYQQTPGQGLQFLFEYFSETQRNKGNFPGRFSGRQFSNSRSEMNVSTLELGDSALYLCASSFQPGNSAEAFFGQGTRLTVV.

The chain employs TRBV2 and TRBJ1-5, with 9 bases that match TRBD1. This CDR3 has 15 residues. With V trimmed by 3 bases and J by 7 bases, 7 bases remained unmatched. Per germline, CDR1 SNHLY and CDR2 FYNNEI. The CDR3 loop reads CASSEGQGFWQPQHF. For the CDR3, the DNA is TGTGCCAGCAGTGAGGGACAGGGATTTTGGCAGCCCCAGCATTTT.

J is TRBJ2-7 and V is TRBV10-3; maybe TRBD2 (5 bases). V lost 4 bases and J lost 3, with 13 bases in between. The CDR3 extends over 14 amino acids. The germline gives CDR1 ENHRY, CDR2 SYGVKD. CDR3 bases: TGTGCCATCAGTGTGAGGGTTTCGGACTACGAGCAGTACTTC. This sequence encodes CAISVRVSDYEQYF.

A remark on this clone: This sample also contains other DNA sequences that code for the same CDR3. The V call is TRBV6-5, the J call TRBJ2-3; D is uncertain. Trimming took 2 bases from V and 2 from J, leaving 8 bases between them. The CDR3 length is 14 residues. In germline, CDR1 is MNHEY, CDR2 SVGAGI. This CDR3 reads CASSYLGFTDTQYF. The CDR3 nucleotides are TGTGCCAGCAGTTACCTGGGGTTCACAGATACGCAGTATTTT.

This sequence joins TRBV5-1 and TRBJ2-5, with 10 bases fitting TRBD2. The length of the CDR3 is 16 residues. Germline V gene data show CDR1 as SGHRS and CDR2 as YFSETQ. With V trimmed by 0 bases and J by 1 base, 3 bases remained unmatched. The CDR3 loop reads CASSLGLAGFQETQYF. The CDR3 DNA is TGCGCCAGCAGCTTGGGACTAGCGGGTTTCCAAGAGACCCAGTACTTC.

The chain employs TRBV4-1 and TRBJ2-5, with TRBD2 identical over 7 bases. Germline loops: CDR1 MGHRA, CDR2 YSYEKL. The CDR3 runs to 14 residues. Germline trimming cut 4 bases from V and 2 bases from J; bases unmatched to any gene: 4. The CDR3 protein is CASSPRLAQETQYF. The CDR3 nucleotides are TGCGCCAGCAGCCCTAGACTAGCTCAAGAGACCCAGTACTTC.

As regards this clone: Other DNA sequences within the sample encode an identical CDR3. The CDR3 DNA reads TGTGCCAGCAGCGTAGCGGCGGGCCACTACGAGCAGTACTTC. Translated: CASSVAAGHYEQYF. The chain joins TRBV9 to TRBJ2-7; possible D gene TRBD2, 5 bases. The CDR3 contains 14 residues. Between the trimmed V and J ends, which lost 0 bases and 3 bases, there was a span of 10 bases. Germline V CDR1 and CDR2: SGDLS, YYNGEE.

This chain connects TRBV10-2 to TRBJ1-2; 8 nucleotides match TRBD1. Per germline, CDR1 WSHSY and CDR2 SAAADI. The junction had 7 bases not matched to a gene; V was cut back by 7 bases and J by 6 bases. This CDR3 comprises 13 residues. CDR3 DNA sequence: TGCGCCAGCACCCTAGGACAGGGCCATGGCTACACCTTC. This codes for CASTLGQGHGYTF.

This chain links TRBV2 with TRBJ2-2; TRBD2 matches at 9 bases. The trim removed 6 bases at V and 7 bases at J, leaving 9 bases unmatched. The CDR3 has 15 residues. Germline CDR1 is SNHLY and CDR2 is FYNNEI. CDR3 coding DNA: TGTGCCAGCAGACTGCTAGCGGGATTGAACGGGGAGCTGTTTTTT. It specifies CASRLLAGLNGELFF.

The CDR3: CASSLGQDYYGYTF. The CDR3 region has the DNA TGTGCCAGCAGTTTGGGACAGGATTACTATGGCTACACCTTC. The chain recombines TRBV6-5 with TRBJ1-2, with 8 bases that match TRBD1. Per the germline V gene, CDR1 is MNHEY and CDR2 is SVGAGI. This CDR3 has 14 amino acids. The trim removed 4 bases at V and 3 bases at J, leaving 4 bases unmatched.

The V call is TRBV5-6, the J call TRBJ1-2; a weak D match, TRBD1 (6 bases). Germline V gives CDR1 SGHDT, CDR2 YYEEEE. Trimming stripped 1 base from V and 4 bases from J, with 20 bases between. The CDR3 has 17 amino acids. CDR3 in amino acids: CASSLLIQGPLFYGYTF. The CDR3 bases are TGTGCCAGCAGCTTGTTGATTCAGGGGCCCCTATTCTATGGCTACACCTTC.

V and J are TRBV7-3 and TRBJ2-1; D might be TRBD1 or TRBD2, each matching 5 bases. The V gene's germline CDR1 is SGHTA and CDR2 FQGTGA. The CDR3 sequence is 16 residues long. Trimming cost V 5 bases and J 5 bases, with 19 bases left between them. CDR3 DNA: TGTGCCAGCAGCCCATACCCGGGACGGCCCAACAATGAGCAGTTCTTC. It encodes CASSPYPGRPNNEQFF.

V gene TRBV5-1 combines with J gene TRBJ2-1, with TRBD2 matching 15 bases. The CDR3 has 17 residues. V lost 4 bases and J lost 10; bases outside the gene matches: 12. CDR1 is SGHRS and CDR2 is YFSETQ in the germline V gene. CDR3 nucleotides: TGCGCCAGCAGCCCCCCATTCGGACTAGCGGGGGGGTTGGAGCAGTTCTTC. Its protein is CASSPPFGLAGGLEQFF.

This clone was counted a single time. The gene calls are TRBV5-6 and TRBJ1-1; D remains ambiguous. This CDR3 contains 15 residues. The V gene's germline CDR1 is SGHDT and CDR2 YYEEEE. V lost 0 bases and J 11 bases, leaving 20 bases between the germline ends. CDR3 DNA sequence: TGTGCCAGCAGCTTGGCCTTGGTCAGGAACGGGAGGGCTTTCTTT. This codes for CASSLALVRNGRAFF.